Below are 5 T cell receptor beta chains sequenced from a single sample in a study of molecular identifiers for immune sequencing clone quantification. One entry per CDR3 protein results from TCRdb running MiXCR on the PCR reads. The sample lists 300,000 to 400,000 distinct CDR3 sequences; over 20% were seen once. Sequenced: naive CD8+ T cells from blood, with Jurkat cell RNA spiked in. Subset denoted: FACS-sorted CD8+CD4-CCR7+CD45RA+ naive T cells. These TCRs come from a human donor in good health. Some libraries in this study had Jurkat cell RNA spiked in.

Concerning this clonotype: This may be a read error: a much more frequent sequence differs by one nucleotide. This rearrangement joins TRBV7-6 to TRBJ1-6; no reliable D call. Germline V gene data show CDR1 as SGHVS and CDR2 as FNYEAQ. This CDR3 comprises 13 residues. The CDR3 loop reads CASSADAYSSLHF. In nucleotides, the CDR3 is TGTGCCAGCAGCGCGGACGCGTATTCATCCCTCCACTTT. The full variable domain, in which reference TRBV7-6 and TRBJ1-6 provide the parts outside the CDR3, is GAGVSQSPRYKVTKRGQDVALRCDPISGHVSLYWYRQALGQGPEFLTYFNYEAQQDKSGLPNDRFSAERPEGSISTLTIQRTEQRDSAMYRCASSADAYSSLHFGNGTRLTVT.

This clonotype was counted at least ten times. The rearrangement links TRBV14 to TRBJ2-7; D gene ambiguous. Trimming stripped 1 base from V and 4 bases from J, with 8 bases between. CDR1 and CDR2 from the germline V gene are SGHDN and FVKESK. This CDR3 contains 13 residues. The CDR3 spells CASSQVEDYEQYF. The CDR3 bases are TGTGCCAGCAGCCAAGTCGAGGATTACGAGCAGTACTTC.

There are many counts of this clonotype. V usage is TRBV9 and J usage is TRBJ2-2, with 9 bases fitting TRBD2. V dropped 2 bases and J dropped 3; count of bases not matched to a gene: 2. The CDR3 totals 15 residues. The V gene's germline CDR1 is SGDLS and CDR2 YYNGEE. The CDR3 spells CASSVSSGDTGELFF. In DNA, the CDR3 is TGTGCCAGCAGCGTTTCTAGCGGGGACACCGGGGAGCTGTTTTTT.

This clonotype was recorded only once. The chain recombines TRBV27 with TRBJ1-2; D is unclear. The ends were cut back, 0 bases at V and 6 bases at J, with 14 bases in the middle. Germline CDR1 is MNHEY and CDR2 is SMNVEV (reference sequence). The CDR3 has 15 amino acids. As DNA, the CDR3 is TGTGCCAGCAGTTTATCCCAGTCTTTAGCCCATGGCTACACCTTC. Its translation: CASSLSQSLAHGYTF.

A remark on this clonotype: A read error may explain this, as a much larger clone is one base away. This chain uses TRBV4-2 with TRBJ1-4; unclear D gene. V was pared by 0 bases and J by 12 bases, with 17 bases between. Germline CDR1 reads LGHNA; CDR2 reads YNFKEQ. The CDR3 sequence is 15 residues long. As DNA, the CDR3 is TGTGCCAGCAGCCAAGATAGAACAGTATGGGAAGAACTGTTTTTT. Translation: CASSQDRTVWEELFF.